The next 21 T cell receptor beta chains were all read from a single sample in a study of cytomegalovirus exposure and HLA in healthy donors. TCRdb keeps only in-frame clones here, not all; method: immunoSEQ multiplex PCR. The data hold over 120,000 clones, with roughly 87% observed a single time. The sequenced sample consisted of PBMCs. The receptors here all came from a young man in good health and CMV-seropositive.

The V gene is TRBV27, the J gene TRBJ2-7; 11 positions agree with TRBD1. The germline V gene encodes CDR1 MNHEY and CDR2 SMNVEV (reference sequence). V gave up 6 bases and J gave up 4 bases; unmatched junction bases: 5. This CDR3 comprises 14 residues. CDR3 in DNA: TGTGCCAGCAGCCGGGGACAGGGGGTTTACGAGCAGTACTTC. Protein sequence: CASSRGQGVYEQYF.

The chain links TRBV27 to TRBJ1-6; D perhaps matches TRBD1 (6 bases). Germline CDR1 is MNHEY and CDR2 is SMNVEV (reference sequence). This CDR3 comprises 13 residues. V was trimmed by 7 bases and J by 7 bases, leaving 11 bases between them. CDR3 DNA: TGTGCCAGCACGGAGCAGGGGAATTCACCCCTCCACTTT. Its protein is CASTEQGNSPLHF.

This chain uses TRBV7-9 with TRBJ2-5; 9 bases are shared with TRBD2. V shed 5 bases, J shed 13 bases, and the junction held 5 bases outside the gene matches. The CDR3 sequence is 11 residues long. Germline CDR1 is SEHNR and CDR2 is FQNEAQ (reference sequence). CDR3 sequence (DNA): TGTGCCAGCAGCGAGGGACTAGCCGCGTACTTC. Its protein product is CASSEGLAAYF.

V gene TRBV5-1 combines with J gene TRBJ2-2; 7 nucleotides agree with TRBD1. Germline V gene data show CDR1 as SGHRS and CDR2 as YFSETQ. Losses at the gene ends were 4 bases for V and 9 bases for J; bases not matched to a gene: 12. There are 15 residues in the CDR3. The CDR3 DNA follows: TGCGCCAGCAGCCACCACAGGGGCCCACCTCGGGAGCTGTTTTTT. Translated, it gives CASSHHRGPPRELFF.

The rearrangement joins TRBV6-5 to TRBJ1-1, with 7 bases aligning to TRBD1. Germline V gives CDR1 MNHEY, CDR2 SVGAGI. The CDR3 contains 15 residues. Trimming cost V 4 bases and J 4 bases; bases outside gene matches: 9. CDR3: CASSSQRQGGTEAFF. In DNA, the CDR3 is TGTGCCAGCAGTTCCCAAAGACAGGGCGGCACTGAAGCTTTCTTT.

This chain connects TRBV5-5 to TRBJ2-1; D may be TRBD2 (5 bases). V was trimmed by 1 base and J by 4 bases, leaving 12 bases between them. The germline V gene has CDR1 SGHKS and CDR2 YYEKEE (reference sequence). CDR3 size: 15 residues. The CDR3 nucleotides are TGTGCCAGCAGCTTGTTGGATACGGGGTACAATGAGCAGTTCTTC. Amino acid sequence: CASSLLDTGYNEQFF.

This clone was observed a single time. This sequence joins TRBV9 and TRBJ2-1; TRBD2 is a possible D gene (7 bases). Trimming pared 4 bases from V and 2 bases from J, leaving 13 bases between. The CDR3 has 15 residues. Looked up from germline, CDR1 is SGDLS and CDR2 is YYNGEE. The CDR3 coding sequence is TGTGCCAGCAGCCCCCGGGGGGCCCCCTACAATGAGCAGTTCTTC. Its translation is CASSPRGAPYNEQFF.

This clone was seen only once. The V call is TRBV13, the J call TRBJ1-1; D remains unclear. This CDR3 contains 16 residues. The V end was cut by 1 base, the J end by 3 bases, with 15 bases between. The germline CDR1 and CDR2 sequences are PRHDT and FYEKMQ (reference sequence). The CDR3 loop is CASSLDAGRGDTEAFF. The CDR3 nucleotides are TGTGCCAGCAGCTTAGACGCTGGGAGAGGTGACACTGAAGCTTTCTTT.

The gene calls are TRBV6-1 and TRBJ2-7; D unresolved. Germline-derived CDR1 and CDR2 are MNHNS and SASEGT. Deletions cut 11 bases from V and 3 bases from J, with 14 bases between. This CDR3 is built from 12 residues. The CDR3 here is CAASTAVYEQYF. As DNA, the CDR3 is TGTGCCGCCTCTACGGCGGTCTACGAGCAGTACTTC.

The chain carries TRBV7-6 and TRBJ2-1, with D possibly being TRBD1 (7 bases). CDR1 SGHVS and CDR2 FNYEAQ come from the germline V gene. This CDR3 region has 13 residues. V dropped 8 bases and J dropped 4 bases, with 12 bases sitting between them. This CDR3 is CASQGGYYNEQFF. The CDR3 coding sequence is TGTGCCAGCCAGGGGGGATATTACAATGAGCAGTTCTTC. Full variable domain (remainder filled in from reference TRBV7-6 and TRBJ2-1): GAGVSQSPRYKVTKRGQDVALRCDPISGHVSLYWYRQALGQGPEFLTYFNYEAQQDKSGLPNDRFSAERPEGSISTLTIQRTEQRDSAMYRCASQGGYYNEQFFGPGTRLTVL.

This clone has more than one count but fewer than ten. The chain couples TRBV6-6 to TRBJ1-5, with D unresolved. V shed 2 bases and J shed 1 base, with 6 bases lying between them. The CDR3 length is 14 residues. CDR1 and CDR2 from the germline V gene are MNHNY and SVGAGI (reference sequence). CDR3 sequence reads: CASSYGQSNQPQHF. The CDR3 DNA reads as TGTGCCAGCAGTTACGGGCAGAGCAATCAGCCCCAGCATTTT.

This clone has only one observation. This chain joins TRBV4-1 and TRBJ1-2, with D maybe TRBD1 (6 bases). Trimming left V 1 base short and J 7 bases short, with 16 bases between. The CDR3 length is 15 residues. The germline V gene encodes CDR1 MGHRA and CDR2 YSYEKL. The CDR3, as DNA: TGCGCCAGCAGCCAAGTCGGAAACAGGGTAGGTGGCTACACCTTC. Translated: CASSQVGNRVGGYTF.

This clone was detected only once. The J gene is TRBJ1-2, the V gene TRBV19, with 9 bases that match TRBD1. This CDR3 spans 15 amino acids. The germline V gene encodes CDR1 LNHDA and CDR2 SQIVND (reference sequence). The trim removed 5 bases at V and 5 bases at J, leaving 9 bases unmatched. The CDR3: CASSEGQGRLYGYTF. The CDR3 region has the DNA TGTGCCAGTAGTGAAGGACAGGGGCGATTATATGGCTACACCTTC.

The genes are TRBV11-2 and TRBJ2-7; 12 bases agree with TRBD2. V lost 3 bases and J lost 1; bases outside the gene matches: 10. The CDR3 loop spans 18 amino acids. Germline V CDR1 and CDR2: SGHAT, FQNNGV. This CDR3 reads CASSFELAGGLISYEQYF. Written as DNA, the CDR3 is TGTGCCAGCAGCTTCGAACTAGCGGGGGGCCTAATATCCTACGAGCAGTACTTC.

This chain connects TRBV6-1 to TRBJ2-7; D is ambiguous. Germline V CDR1 and CDR2: MNHNS, SASEGT. The CDR3 spans 15 residues. Trimming removed 0 bases at V and 0 bases at J, with 9 bases between. CDR3 nucleotides: TGTGCCAGCAGTGAAGCAGCAACAGCCTCCTACGAGCAGTACTTC. It encodes CASSEAATASYEQYF.

The chain carries TRBV10-2 and TRBJ2-4; TRBD1 is a possible D gene (6 bases). Germline CDR1 and CDR2: WSHSY and SAAADI. V was trimmed by 4 bases and J by 8 bases, leaving 18 bases between them. This CDR3 region has 15 residues. The CDR3 spells CASSVEFGGHDIQYF. CDR3 DNA sequence: TGCGCCAGCAGTGTGGAGTTTGGGGGACACGACATTCAGTACTTC.

The chain employs TRBV27 and TRBJ1-2; 10 nucleotides align to TRBD1. The germline V gene encodes CDR1 MNHEY and CDR2 SMNVEV (reference sequence). Trimming at V came to 3 bases and at J to 6 bases, leaving 4 bases not matched to a gene. The CDR3 spans 14 residues. CDR3 protein: CASSLRQGANGYTF. The CDR3 region has the DNA TGTGCCAGCAGTTTGAGACAGGGGGCGAATGGCTACACCTTC.

This clone was counted a single time. The rearrangement links TRBV6-6 to TRBJ2-7; 8 nucleotides align to TRBD1. This CDR3 region has 14 residues. After removal of 5 bases from V and 6 bases from J, the junction contained 9 bases not matched to a gene. The V gene's germline CDR1 is MNHNY and CDR2 SVGAGI (reference sequence). CDR3 residues: CASSQTGVPLEQYF. In DNA form, the CDR3 reads TGTGCCAGCAGTCAGACAGGGGTCCCGCTCGAGCAGTACTTC.

The chain carries TRBV6-1 and TRBJ1-3; no reliable D call. From germline, CDR1 is MNHNS and CDR2 SASEGT. Trimming left V 1 base short and J 0 bases short, with 4 bases between. The CDR3 is 14 residues long. The CDR3, as DNA: TGTGCCAGCAGTGAAGGCAGCTCTGGAAACACCATATATTTT. Its protein is CASSEGSSGNTIYF.

In its sample, this clone was seen once. This chain links TRBV27 with TRBJ1-1; D is undetermined. CDR1 and CDR2 from the germline V gene are MNHEY and SMNVEV (reference sequence). This CDR3 region has 13 residues. V was clipped by 2 bases and J by 0 bases, with 4 bases between them. This CDR3 is CASSLQVNTEAFF. CDR3 nucleotide sequence: TGTGCCAGCAGTTTACAGGTGAACACTGAAGCTTTCTTT.

V is TRBV5-1 and J is TRBJ1-1; D might be TRBD1 (5 bases). The CDR3 runs to 11 residues. V lost 4 bases, J lost 5 bases, and 6 bases lay in between. The germline V gene encodes CDR1 SGHRS and CDR2 YFSETQ. The CDR3 reads CASSRGTEAFF. For the CDR3, the DNA is TGCGCCAGCAGCCGGGGGACTGAAGCTTTCTTT.